The T cell receptor (beta chain) described here comes from a study of cytomegalovirus exposure and HLA in healthy donors. General observations from the study: In a later analysis, a missense DCLRE1C variant was linked to TCR beta V- and J-gene trimming. Among CMV-associated TCR beta chains, most appeared HLA-restricted in a later analysis. Cytomegalovirus association was listed for roughly 160 TCR beta chains.

On this clone: Its specificity is not known.

PCR amplification relied on 60 Vbeta primers (plus 13 Jbeta primers). Using immunoSEQ multiplex PCR, the repertoire was profiled, and TCRdb retains in-frame clones only, with some absent. The repertoire table contains roughly 50,000 clones. What was sequenced was PBMCs. The clonotype originates from a male donor in good health and CMV-seropositive.

The CDR3 loop reads CASTEGQMNEKLFF. CDR3 coding DNA: TGTGCCAGCACGGAGGGCCAGATGAATGAAAAACTGTTTTTT. The genes are TRBV19 and TRBJ1-4, with D unresolved. Germline lookup yields CDR1 LNHDA and CDR2 SQIVND (reference sequence). The V end lost 9 bases, the J end lost 5 bases, and 16 bases lay between the germline ends. The CDR3 spans 14 residues.